This T cell receptor beta chain was identified during a study of memory B cells and T cells in multiple sclerosis. Unmatched junction bases numbered 0, after V lost 2 bases and J lost 4 bases. This CDR3 has 14 amino acids. Germline values: CDR1 WNHNN, CDR2 SYGVQD (reference sequence). Broader study findings: Normalization was needed because clone-set size differences affected shared clonotype counts.

Clones were sequenced by immunoSEQ multiplex PCR, and TCRdb holds only the in-frame ones, with some missing. The sample carries over 35,000 clones, roughly 82% recorded once. Separate sequencing covered autoproliferating (CFSE-dim) and non-proliferating (CFSE-high) T cells from stimulus-free culture. Cultures began with some 49 million CFSE-labeled PBMCs, unstimulated for roughly seven days, with replicate wells pooled. The PBMCs received around 0.55 uM CFSE and serum-free culture with no added stimuli. In the case of this clone: Its antigen is unidentified.

This receptor was identified in a human donor with multiple sclerosis. V and J are TRBV10-1 and TRBJ2-5; 11 nucleotides align to TRBD2. The material sequenced was PBMCs from blood kept in culture. CDR3 bases: TGCGCCAGCAGTGAGACTAGCGGGGGAGAGACCCAGTACTTC. Translating it yields CASSETSGGETQYF.